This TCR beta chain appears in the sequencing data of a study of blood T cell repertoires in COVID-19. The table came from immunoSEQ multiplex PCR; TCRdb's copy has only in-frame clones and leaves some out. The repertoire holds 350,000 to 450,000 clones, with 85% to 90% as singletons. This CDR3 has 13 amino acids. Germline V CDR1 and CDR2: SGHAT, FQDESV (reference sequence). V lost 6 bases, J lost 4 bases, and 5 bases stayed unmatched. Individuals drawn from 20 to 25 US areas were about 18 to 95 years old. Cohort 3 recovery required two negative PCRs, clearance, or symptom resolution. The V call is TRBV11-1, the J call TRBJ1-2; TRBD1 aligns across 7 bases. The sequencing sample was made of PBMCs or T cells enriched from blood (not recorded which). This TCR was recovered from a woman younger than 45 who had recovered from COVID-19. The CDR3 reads CASSQGQIYGYTF. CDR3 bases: TGTGCCAGCAGTCAGGGACAGATCTATGGCTACACCTTC.